This entry concerns a single TCR beta chain. Its antigen is still unknown. Sequencing was done on patients that had shown CD8+CD57+ cell expansion by flow cytometry. Receipt of therapy had not occurred in any patient by the time of blood sampling. Genomic DNA provided the template from which TCR beta VDJ and CDR3 profiles were obtained. TCRdb reanalysed the reads using MiXCR and keeps one entry per CDR3 protein. In the table there are 400,000 to 600,000 distinct CDR3 sequences, approximately 33% of which are singletons. Germline V gene lookup returns CDR1 DFQATT and CDR2 SNEGSKA (reference sequence). The ends lost 6 bases at V and 1 base at J; junction bases unmatched: 8. There are 14 residues in the CDR3. The data belong to a study of CD8+CD57+ T cells in acquired aplastic anemia. Across the study: CD4+ and CD8+ cells, once sorted, gave DNA averaging around 3.2 ug. Overall study results and limits: Twenty-nine CD8+ CDR3 sequences were shared between patients and controls.

The chain has TRBV20-1 and TRBJ2-7, with TRBD1 matching 8 bases. Input material: sorted CD4+, CD8+, or CD8+CD57+ T cells (not recorded which) from PBMCs. The TCR comes from a human donor with aplastic anemia. In nucleotides, the CDR3 is TGCAGTGCGCCAGACAGGGGAGGATCCTACGAGCAGTACTTC. As protein: CSAPDRGGSYEQYF.